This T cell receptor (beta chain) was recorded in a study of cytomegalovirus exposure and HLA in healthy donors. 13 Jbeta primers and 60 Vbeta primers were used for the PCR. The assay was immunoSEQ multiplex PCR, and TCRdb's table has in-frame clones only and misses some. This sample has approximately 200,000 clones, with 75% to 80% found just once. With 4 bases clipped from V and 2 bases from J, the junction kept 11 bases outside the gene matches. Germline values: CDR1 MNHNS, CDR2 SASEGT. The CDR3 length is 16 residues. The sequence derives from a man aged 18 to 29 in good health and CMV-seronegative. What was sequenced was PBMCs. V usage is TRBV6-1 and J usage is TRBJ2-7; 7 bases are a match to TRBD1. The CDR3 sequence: CASSAQPTGSTYEQYF. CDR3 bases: TGTGCCAGCAGTGCTCAACCGACAGGGTCAACCTACGAGCAGTACTTC.